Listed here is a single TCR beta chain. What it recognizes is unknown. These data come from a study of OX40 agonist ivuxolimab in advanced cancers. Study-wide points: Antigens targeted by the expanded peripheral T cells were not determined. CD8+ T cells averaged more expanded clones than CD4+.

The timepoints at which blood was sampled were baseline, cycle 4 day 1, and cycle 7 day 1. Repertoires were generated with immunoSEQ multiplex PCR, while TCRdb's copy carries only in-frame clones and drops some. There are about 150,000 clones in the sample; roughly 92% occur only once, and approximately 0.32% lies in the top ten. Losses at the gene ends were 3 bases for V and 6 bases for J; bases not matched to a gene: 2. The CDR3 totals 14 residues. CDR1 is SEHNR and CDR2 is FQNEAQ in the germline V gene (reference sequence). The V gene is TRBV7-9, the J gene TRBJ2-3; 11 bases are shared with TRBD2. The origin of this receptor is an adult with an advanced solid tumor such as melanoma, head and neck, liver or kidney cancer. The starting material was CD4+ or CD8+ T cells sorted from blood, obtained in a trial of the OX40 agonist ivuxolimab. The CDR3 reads CASSFRTSGDTQYF. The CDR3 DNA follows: TGTGCCAGCAGCTTCCGGACTAGCGGGGATACGCAGTATTTT.